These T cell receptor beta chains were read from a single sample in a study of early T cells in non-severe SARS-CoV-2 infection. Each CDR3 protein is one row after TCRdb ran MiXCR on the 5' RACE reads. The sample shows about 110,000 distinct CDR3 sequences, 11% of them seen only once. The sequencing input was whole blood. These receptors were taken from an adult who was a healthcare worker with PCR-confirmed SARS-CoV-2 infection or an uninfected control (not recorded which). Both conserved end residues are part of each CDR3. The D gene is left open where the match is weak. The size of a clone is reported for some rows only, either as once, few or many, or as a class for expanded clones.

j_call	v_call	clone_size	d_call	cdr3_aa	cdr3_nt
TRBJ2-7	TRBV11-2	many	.	CASSLPSVGEQYF	TGTGCCAGCAGCTTACCTAGCGTAGGCGAGCAGTACTTC
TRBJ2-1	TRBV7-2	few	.	CASSQTVFIREQFF	TGTGCCAGCAGCCAAACCGTCTTTATTAGGGAGCAGTTCTTC
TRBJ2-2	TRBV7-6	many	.	CASSLAGPGLNTGELFF	TGTGCCAGCAGCTTAGCCGGGCCAGGATTGAACACCGGGGAGCTGTTTTTT
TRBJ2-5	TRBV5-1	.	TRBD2	CASSFVAGADGTQYF	TGCGCCAGCAGTTTTGTTGCGGGAGCCGACGGGACCCAGTACTTC
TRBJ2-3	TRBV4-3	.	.	CASSTRGTDTQYF	TGCGCCAGCAGCACACGAGGGACAGATACGCAGTATTTT
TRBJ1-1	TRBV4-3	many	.	CASSIRGKGAEAFF	TGCGCCAGCAGCATTAGGGGTAAGGGAGCTGAAGCTTTCTTT
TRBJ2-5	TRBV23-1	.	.	CASSPDWQETQYF	TGCGCCAGCAGTCCCGACTGGCAAGAGACCCAGTACTTC
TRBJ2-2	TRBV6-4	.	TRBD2	CASRGENTGELFF	TGTGCCAGCCGGGGGGAGAACACCGGGGAGCTGTTTTTT
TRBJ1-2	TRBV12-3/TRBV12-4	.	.	CASSLGRDPYGYTF	TGTGCCAGCAGTTTAGGCAGGGATCCCTATGGCTACACCTTC
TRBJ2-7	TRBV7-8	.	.	CASSSDRNEQYF	TGTGCCAGCAGCTCAGACAGAAACGAGCAGTACTTC
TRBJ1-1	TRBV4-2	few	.	CASSLVTYGDAEAFF	TGTGCCAGCAGCCTAGTTACGTATGGGGACGCTGAAGCTTTCTTT
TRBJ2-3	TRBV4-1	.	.	CASSPGVYTDTQYF	TGCGCCAGCAGCCCAGGGGTCTACACAGATACGCAGTATTTT
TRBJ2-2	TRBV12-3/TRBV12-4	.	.	CASSPGRNTGELFF	TGTGCCAGCAGTCCTGGAAGGAACACCGGGGAGCTGTTTTTT
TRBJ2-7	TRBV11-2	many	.	CASSLDLGGYEQYF	TGTGCCAGCAGCTTAGATCTCGGAGGGTACGAGCAGTACTTC
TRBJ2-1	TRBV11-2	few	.	CASSLYRNEQFF	TGTGCCAGCAGCTTATATCGCAATGAGCAGTTCTTC
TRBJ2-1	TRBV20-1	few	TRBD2	CSAKRETQFF	TGCAGTGCGAAGCGGGAGACCCAGTTCTTC
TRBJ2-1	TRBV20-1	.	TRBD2	CSAETSGSRVYNEQFF	TGCAGTGCTGAGACTAGCGGGAGTAGGGTCTACAATGAGCAGTTCTTC